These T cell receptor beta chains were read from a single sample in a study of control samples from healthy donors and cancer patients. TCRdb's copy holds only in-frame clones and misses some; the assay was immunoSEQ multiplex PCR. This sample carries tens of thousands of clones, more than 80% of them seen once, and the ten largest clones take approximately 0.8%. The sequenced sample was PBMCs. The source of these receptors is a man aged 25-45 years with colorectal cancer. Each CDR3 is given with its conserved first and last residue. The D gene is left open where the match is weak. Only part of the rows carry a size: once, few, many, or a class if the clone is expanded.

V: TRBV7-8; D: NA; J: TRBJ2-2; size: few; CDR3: CASKSKAGKTGELFF; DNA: TGTGCCAGCAAAAGTAAGGCAGGAAAAACCGGGGAGCTGTTTTTT
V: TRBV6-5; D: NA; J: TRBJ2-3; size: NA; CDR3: CASSYSWWGGTDTQYF; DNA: TGTGCCAGCAGTTACTCGTGGTGGGGGGGCACAGATACGCAGTATTTT
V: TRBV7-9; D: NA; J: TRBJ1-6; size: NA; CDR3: CASSLTGDSPLHF; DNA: TGTGCCAGCAGCTTAACGGGGGATTCACCCCTCCACTTT
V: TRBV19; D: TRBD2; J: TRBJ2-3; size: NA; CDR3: CASRLPGGGDTQYF; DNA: TGTGCCAGTAGGTTACCGGGGGGGGGTGATACGCAGTATTTT
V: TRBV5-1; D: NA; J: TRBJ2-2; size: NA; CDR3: CASSLVAENTGELFF; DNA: TGCGCCAGCAGCTTGGTTGCGGAGAACACCGGGGAGCTGTTTTTT
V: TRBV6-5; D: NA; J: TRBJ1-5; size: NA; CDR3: CASSYRRDPNQPQHF; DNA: TGTGCCAGCAGTTACAGGCGGGACCCCAATCAGCCCCAGCATTTT
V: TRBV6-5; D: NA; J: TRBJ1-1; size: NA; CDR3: CASSPQRGTEAFF; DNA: TGTGCCAGCAGCCCCCAGCGGGGCACTGAAGCTTTCTTT
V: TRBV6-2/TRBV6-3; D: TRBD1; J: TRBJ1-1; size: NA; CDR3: CASSFSNQGVGTEAFF; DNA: TGTGCCAGCAGTTTTTCGAATCAGGGGGTCGGTACTGAAGCTTTCTTT
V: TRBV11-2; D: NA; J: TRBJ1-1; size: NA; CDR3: CASSLAGETEAFF; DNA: TGTGCCAGCAGCTTAGCTGGGGAGACTGAAGCTTTCTTT
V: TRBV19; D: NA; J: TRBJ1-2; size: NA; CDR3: CASSIGGQSYGYTF; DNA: TGTGCCAGTAGTATCGGTGGACAGTCCTATGGCTACACCTTC
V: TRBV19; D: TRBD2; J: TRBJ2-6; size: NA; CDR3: CASSFAAGGPTGANVLTF; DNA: TGTGCCAGTAGCTTCGCAGCGGGGGGGCCGACTGGGGCCAACGTCCTGACTTTC
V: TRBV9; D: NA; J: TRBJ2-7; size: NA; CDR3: CASSVGASYYEQYF; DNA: TGTGCCAGCAGCGTAGGTGCCAGCTACTACGAGCAGTACTTC
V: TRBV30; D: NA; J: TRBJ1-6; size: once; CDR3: CAWTHRDAPLHF; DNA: TGTGCCTGGACTCACAGGGATGCACCCCTCCACTTT
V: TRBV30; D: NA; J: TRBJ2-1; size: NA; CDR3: CAWSVRQDYNEQFF; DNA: TGTGCCTGGAGTGTACGGCAGGATTACAATGAGCAGTTCTTC
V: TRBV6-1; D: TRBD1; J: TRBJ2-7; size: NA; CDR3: CASSELQGWQQYF; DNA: TGTGCCAGCAGTGAATTACAGGGGTGGCAGCAGTACTTC
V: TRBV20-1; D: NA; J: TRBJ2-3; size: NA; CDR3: CSASSGRTTSTDTQYF; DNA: TGCAGTGCTAGTTCAGGGCGAACTACTAGCACAGATACGCAGTATTTT
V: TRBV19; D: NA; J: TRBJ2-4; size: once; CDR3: CASSIRNIQYF; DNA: TGTGCCAGTAGTATACGAAACATTCAGTACTTC
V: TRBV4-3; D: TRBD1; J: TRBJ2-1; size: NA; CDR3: CASSQDRWTGGYNEQFF; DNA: TGCGCCAGCAGCCAAGATAGATGGACAGGGGGTTACAATGAGCAGTTCTTC
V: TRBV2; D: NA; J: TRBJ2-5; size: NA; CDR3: CASSFAQETQYF; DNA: TGTGCCAGCAGCTTCGCCCAAGAGACCCAGTACTTC
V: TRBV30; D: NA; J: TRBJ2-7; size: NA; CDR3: CAWSSHNYEQYF; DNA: TGTGCCTGGAGTTCCCACAACTACGAGCAGTACTTC
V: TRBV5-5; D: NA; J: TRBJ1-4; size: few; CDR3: CASRWTATNEKLFF; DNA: TGTGCCAGCAGATGGACGGCAACTAATGAAAAACTGTTTTTT
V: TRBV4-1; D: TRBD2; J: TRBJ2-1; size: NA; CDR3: CASSPAAGGLNEQFF; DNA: TGCGCCAGCAGCCCTGCGGCGGGGGGCCTAAATGAGCAGTTCTTC
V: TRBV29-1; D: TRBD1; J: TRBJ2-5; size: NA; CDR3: CSAGWDRVWETQYF; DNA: TGCAGCGCTGGGTGGGACAGGGTATGGGAGACCCAGTACTTC
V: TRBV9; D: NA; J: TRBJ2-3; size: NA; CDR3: CASSVAGRGATDTQYF; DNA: TGTGCCAGCAGCGTAGCGGGGCGGGGCGCCACAGATACGCAGTATTTT
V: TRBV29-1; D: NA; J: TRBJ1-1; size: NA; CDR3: CSVGAGARGNTEAFF; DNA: TGCAGCGTAGGGGCGGGGGCGCGAGGGAACACTGAAGCTTTCTTT
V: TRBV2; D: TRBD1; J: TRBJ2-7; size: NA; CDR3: CASSPGQGYWEQYF; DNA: TGTGCCAGCAGCCCCGGACAGGGGTATTGGGAGCAGTACTTC
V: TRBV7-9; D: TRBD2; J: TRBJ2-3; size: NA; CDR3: CASSLTIGPSGGSTDTQYF; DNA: TGTGCCAGCAGCTTAACGATAGGTCCTAGCGGGGGTAGCACAGATACGCAGTATTTT
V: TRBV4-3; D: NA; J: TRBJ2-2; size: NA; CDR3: CASSQDRAVAGELFF; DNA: TGCGCCAGCAGCCAAGATCGGGCAGTGGCCGGGGAGCTGTTTTTT
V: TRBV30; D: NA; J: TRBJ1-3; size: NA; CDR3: CAWSVSRSNTIYF; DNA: TGTGCCTGGAGTGTAAGCAGGTCTAACACCATATATTTT
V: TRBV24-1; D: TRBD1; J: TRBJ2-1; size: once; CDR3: CATSDLKDRGQNEQFF; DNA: TGTGCCACCAGTGATTTGAAGGACAGGGGGCAGAATGAGCAGTTCTTC
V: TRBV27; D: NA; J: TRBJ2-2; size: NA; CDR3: CASSTRQDVGELFF; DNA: TGTGCCAGCAGTACGCGACAGGACGTCGGGGAGCTGTTTTTT
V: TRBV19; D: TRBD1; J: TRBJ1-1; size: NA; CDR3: CASSRMRGPLNPNTEAFF; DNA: TGTGCCAGTAGTAGAATGAGGGGGCCCCTGAACCCGAACACTGAAGCTTTCTTT
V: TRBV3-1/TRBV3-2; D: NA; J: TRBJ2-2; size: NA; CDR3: CASSLVQGPTGELFF; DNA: TGTGCCAGCAGCCTTGTTCAGGGCCCCACCGGGGAGCTGTTTTTT
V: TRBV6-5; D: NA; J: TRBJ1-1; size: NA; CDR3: CASSYSGGFMNTEAFF; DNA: TGTGCCAGCAGTTACTCAGGAGGGTTTATGAACACTGAAGCTTTCTTT
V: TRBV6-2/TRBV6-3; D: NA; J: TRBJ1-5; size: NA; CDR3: CASSFRGPSNQPQHF; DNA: TGTGCCAGCAGTTTCCGGGGGCCGAGCAATCAGCCCCAGCATTTT
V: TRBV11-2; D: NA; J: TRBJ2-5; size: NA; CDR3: CASSFRGETQYF; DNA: TGTGCCAGCAGCTTCCGGGGGGAGACCCAGTACTTC
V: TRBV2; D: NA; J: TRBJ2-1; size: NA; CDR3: CASGHSSTYNEQFF; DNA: TGTGCCAGCGGACATAGCTCCACCTACAATGAGCAGTTCTTC
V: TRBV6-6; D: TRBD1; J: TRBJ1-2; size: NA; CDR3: CASSSERGLYVGYTF; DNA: TGTGCCAGCAGCTCAGAGAGGGGGCTTTATGTTGGCTACACCTTC
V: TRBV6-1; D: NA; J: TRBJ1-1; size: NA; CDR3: CASSENYRGRPRVNTEAFF; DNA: TGTGCCAGCAGTGAAAATTATCGGGGACGCCCGAGGGTGAACACTGAAGCTTTCTTT
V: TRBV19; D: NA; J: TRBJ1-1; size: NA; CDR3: CASSITSGVRDYDEAFF; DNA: TGTGCCAGTAGTATCACCAGTGGCGTCAGGGATTATGATGAAGCTTTCTTT
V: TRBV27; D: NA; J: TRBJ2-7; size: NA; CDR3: CASSLSTGYHYEQYF; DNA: TGTGCCAGCAGTTTATCAACAGGGTATCACTACGAGCAGTACTTC
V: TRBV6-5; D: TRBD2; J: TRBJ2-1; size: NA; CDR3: CASSSLGRGDYNEQFF; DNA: TGTGCCAGCAGTTCCCTCGGGCGGGGGGACTACAATGAGCAGTTCTTC
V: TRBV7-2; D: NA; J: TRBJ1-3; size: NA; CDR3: CASSLVHGVSGNTIYF; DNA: TGTGCCAGCAGCTTAGTTCACGGGGTTTCTGGAAACACCATATATTTT
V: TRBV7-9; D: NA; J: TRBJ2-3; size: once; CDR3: CASSLGAQDTQYF; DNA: TGTGCCAGCAGCTTAGGAGCACAAGATACGCAGTATTTT
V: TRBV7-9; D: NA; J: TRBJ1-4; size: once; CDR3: CASSEQLGKLFF; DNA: TGTGCCAGCAGCGAACAGCTCGGAAAACTGTTTTTT
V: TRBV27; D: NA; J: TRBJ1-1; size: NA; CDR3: CASRMGAITEAFF; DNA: TGTGCCAGCAGGATGGGGGCCATCACTGAAGCTTTCTTT
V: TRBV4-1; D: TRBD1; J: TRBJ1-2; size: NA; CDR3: CASSQVQGAGDGYTF; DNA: TGCGCCAGCAGCCAAGTACAGGGGGCGGGCGATGGCTACACCTTC
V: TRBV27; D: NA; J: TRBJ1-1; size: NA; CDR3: CASSQGWANTEAFF; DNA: TGTGCCAGCAGTCAGGGGTGGGCGAACACTGAAGCTTTCTTT
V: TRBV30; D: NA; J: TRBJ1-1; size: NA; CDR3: CAWSGGNEAFF; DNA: TGTGCCTGGAGTGGGGGGAATGAAGCTTTCTTT
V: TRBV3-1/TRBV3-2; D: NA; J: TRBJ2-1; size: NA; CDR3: CASSQVAWDEQFF; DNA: TGTGCCAGCAGCCAAGTTGCTTGGGATGAGCAGTTCTTC
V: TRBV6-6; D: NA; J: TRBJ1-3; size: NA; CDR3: CASRLRGNTIYF; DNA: TGTGCCAGCAGACTACGAGGAAACACCATATATTTT
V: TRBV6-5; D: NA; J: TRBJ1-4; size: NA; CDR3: CASPRGGVEEKLFF; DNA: TGTGCCAGCCCAAGGGGGGGGGTGGAGGAAAAACTGTTTTTT
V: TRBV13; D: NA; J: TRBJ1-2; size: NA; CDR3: CASSLNLWTRSLTNYGYTF; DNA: TGTGCCAGCAGCTTAAACCTCTGGACGAGAAGTTTGACCAACTATGGCTACACCTTC
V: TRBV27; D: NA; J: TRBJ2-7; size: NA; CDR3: CASSSSQEGIPYEQYF; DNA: TGTGCCAGCAGTTCCTCCCAGGAGGGGATACCCTACGAGCAGTACTTC
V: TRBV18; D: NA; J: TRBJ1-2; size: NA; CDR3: CASSLGAAQDGYTF; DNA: TGTGCCAGCTCACTAGGGGCCGCACAGGACGGCTACACCTTC
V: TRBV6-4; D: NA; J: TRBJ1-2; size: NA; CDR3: CASSGPSGGYTF; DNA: TGTGCCAGCAGTGGCCCATCGGGGGGCTACACCTTC